This T cell receptor beta chain stems from a study of early stage breast cancer tumors. On the study more broadly: Average read coverage per sample was about 10-fold.

The germline gives CDR1 GTSNPN, CDR2 SVGIG (reference sequence). This CDR3 region has 14 residues. V lost 0 bases and J lost 4, with 10 bases in between. Data came from immunoSEQ multiplex PCR; TCRdb stores just in-frame clones and leaves some out. The repertoire holds 25,000 to 35,000 clones, with around 75% as singletons. This sequence was found in a person between 30 and 45 years old with breast cancer. V usage is TRBV30 and J usage is TRBJ2-4; tentatively, D is TRBD1 or TRBD2 (5 bases each). Sequenced: breast tumor tissue. In DNA form, the CDR3 reads TGTGCCTGGAGTGTAAGGGGCGGGAAAAACATTCAGTACTTC. Translating gives CAWSVRGGKNIQYF.